The sequence of this TCR beta chain was determined in a study of T cells after posttransplantation cyclophosphamide. Study observations and caveats: Recipient CMV seropositivity and CMV reactivation strongly tracked TRB clonality. TRB overlap between skin or GI tissue T cells and blood was limited. Later post-transplant blood repertoires were often dominated by donor CD8+ memory clones.

Treatment was busulfan-fludarabine conditioning, a marrow graft, and cyclophosphamide on days +3 and +4. The CDR3 is 14 residues long. The V segment lost 7 bases and the J segment 3 bases; nucleotides outside the gene matches: 6. CDR1 is MNHNS, CDR2 SASEGT, per germline. Concerning this clone itself: The antigen remains unidentified.

Sequencing used immunoSEQ multiplex PCR; TCRdb keeps in-frame clones, though not all of them. The sample includes approximately 7,500 clones, none of them occurring once. The sequence came from a female patient aged 60 to 70 who received an allogeneic stem cell transplant from an unrelated donor, was CMV-positive, and had acute GVHD only. The T cells may partly be graft donor cells. Sample: PBMCs, taken less than 95 days after allogeneic stem cell transplant with posttransplant cyclophosphamide. The genes are TRBV6-1 and TRBJ1-5; TRBD1 matches at 7 bases. CDR3 nucleotides: TGTGCCAGCATCCCCACAGGGGTCAATCAGCCCCAGCATTTT. As protein: CASIPTGVNQPQHF.